Reported below is one TCR beta chain. The antigen is not known. The entry originates in a study of T cell responses to AZD1222 COVID-19 vaccine. Study observations and caveats: Sampling that yielded the repertoires occurred only after the peak T cell response. Spike-specific TCR breadth and depth were elevated following two AZD1222 doses. Only a handful of AZD1222 recipients, several in all, had baseline seropositivity.

Using immunoSEQ multiplex PCR, the repertoire was profiled, and TCRdb retains in-frame clones only, with some absent. The sample comprises fewer than 150,000 clones, 70% to 90% of which are singletons, and over 9% rests with the top ten. The CDR3 sequence is 13 residues long. Trimming took 6 bases from V and 8 from J, leaving 16 bases between them. Germline CDR1 reads KGHSH; CDR2 reads LQKENI. This specimen was peripheral blood, taken 28 days after the second AZD1222 dose. The rearrangement links TRBV18 to TRBJ1-2, with D possibly TRBD1 on 5 matching bases. The source is an adult who received the AZD1222 COVID-19 vaccine. The CDR3 coding sequence is TGTGCCAGCTCTGGGGACCGCTGGGACGGCTACACCTTC. It is translated as CASSGDRWDGYTF.